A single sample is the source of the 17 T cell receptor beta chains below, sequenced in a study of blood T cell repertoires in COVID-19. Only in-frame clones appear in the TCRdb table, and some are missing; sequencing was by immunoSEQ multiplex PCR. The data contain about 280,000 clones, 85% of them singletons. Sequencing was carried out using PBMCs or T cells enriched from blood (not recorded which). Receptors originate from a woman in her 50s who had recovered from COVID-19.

CDR3 sequence reads: CASSPSSGQGPWEQYF. CDR3 coding DNA: TGTGCCAGCAGCCCCAGTTCGGGACAGGGGCCGTGGGAGCAGTACTTC. The J gene is TRBJ2-7, the V gene TRBV9; TRBD1 aligns across 10 bases. The V segment lost 4 bases and the J segment 7 bases; nucleotides outside the gene matches: 14. CDR1 SGDLS and CDR2 YYNGEE come from the germline V gene. The CDR3 covers 16 residues.

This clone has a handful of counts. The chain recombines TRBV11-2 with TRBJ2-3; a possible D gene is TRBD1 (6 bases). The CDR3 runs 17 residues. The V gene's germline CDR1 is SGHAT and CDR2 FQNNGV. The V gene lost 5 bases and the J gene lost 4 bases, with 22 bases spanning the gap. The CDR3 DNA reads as TGTGCCAGCAGCCCCCGAGGGACAAGGATGACCCCAGATACGCAGTATTTT. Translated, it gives CASSPRGTRMTPDTQYF. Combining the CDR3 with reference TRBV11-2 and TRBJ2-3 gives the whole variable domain EAGVAQSPRYKIIEKRQSVAFWCNPISGHATLYWYQQILGQGPKLLIQFQNNGVVDDSQLPKDRFSAERLKGVDSTLKIQPAKLEDSAVYLCASSPRGTRMTPDTQYFGPGTRLTVL.

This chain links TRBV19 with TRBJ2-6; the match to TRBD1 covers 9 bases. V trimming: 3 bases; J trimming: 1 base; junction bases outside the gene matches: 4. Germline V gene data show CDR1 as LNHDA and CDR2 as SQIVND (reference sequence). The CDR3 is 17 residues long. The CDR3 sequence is CASSIRDRGSGANVLTF. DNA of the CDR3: TGTGCCAGTAGTATCCGCGACAGGGGGTCTGGGGCCAACGTCCTGACTTTC. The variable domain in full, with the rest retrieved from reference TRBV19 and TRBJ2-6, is DGGITQSPKYLFRKEGQNVTLSCEQNLNHDAMYWYRQDPGQGLRLIYYSQIVNDFQKGDIAEGYSVSREKKESFPLTVTSAQKNPTAFYLCASSIRDRGSGANVLTFGAGSRLTVL.

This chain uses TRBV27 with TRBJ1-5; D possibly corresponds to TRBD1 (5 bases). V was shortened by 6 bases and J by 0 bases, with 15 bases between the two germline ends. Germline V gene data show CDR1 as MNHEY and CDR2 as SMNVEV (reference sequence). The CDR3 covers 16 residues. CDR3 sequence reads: CASSPWGEVSNQPQHF. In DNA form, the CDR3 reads TGTGCCAGCAGCCCCTGGGGGGAGGTTAGCAATCAGCCCCAGCATTTT.

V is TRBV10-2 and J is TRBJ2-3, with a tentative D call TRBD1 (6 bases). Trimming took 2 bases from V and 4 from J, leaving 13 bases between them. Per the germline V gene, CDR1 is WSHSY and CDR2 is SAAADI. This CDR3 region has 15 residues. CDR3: CASSELQGQPDTQYF. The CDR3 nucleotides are TGCGCCAGCAGTGAGCTACAGGGCCAGCCAGATACGCAGTATTTT.

The CDR3 region has the DNA TGCGCCAGCAGCCAAGTGGAGAAGGCTATGTTTTCAGCTTTCTTT. Protein product: CASSQVEKAMFSAFF. The V gene is TRBV4-1, the J gene TRBJ1-1; D is undetermined. With 1 base removed from V and 10 bases from J, the gap between germline ends came to 19 bases. The CDR3 is 15 amino acids. Germline V CDR1 and CDR2: MGHRA, YSYEKL.

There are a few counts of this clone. The CDR3 bases are TGTGCCAGCTCTCCCCGGGGGAGGGTCTACGAGCAGTACTTC. Translating gives CASSPRGRVYEQYF. V usage is TRBV18 and J usage is TRBJ2-7, with 7 bases aligning to TRBD2. In germline, CDR1 is KGHSH, CDR2 LQKENI. This CDR3 contains 14 residues. Losses at the gene ends were 6 bases for V and 3 bases for J; bases not matched to a gene: 8.

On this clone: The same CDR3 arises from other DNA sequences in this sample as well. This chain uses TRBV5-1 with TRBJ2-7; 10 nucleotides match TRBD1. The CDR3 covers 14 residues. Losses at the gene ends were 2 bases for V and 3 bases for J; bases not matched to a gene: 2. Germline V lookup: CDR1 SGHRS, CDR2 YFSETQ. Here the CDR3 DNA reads TGCGCCAGCAGCTTCGGGGACAGGGGCTACGAGCAGTACTTC. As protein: CASSFGDRGYEQYF.

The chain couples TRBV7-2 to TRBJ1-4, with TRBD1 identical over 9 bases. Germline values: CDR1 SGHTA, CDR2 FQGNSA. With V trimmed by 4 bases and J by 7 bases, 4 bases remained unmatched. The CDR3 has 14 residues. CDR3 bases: TGTGCCAGCAGCTACGGGACAGGGTCTGAAAAACTGTTTTTT. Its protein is CASSYGTGSEKLFF.

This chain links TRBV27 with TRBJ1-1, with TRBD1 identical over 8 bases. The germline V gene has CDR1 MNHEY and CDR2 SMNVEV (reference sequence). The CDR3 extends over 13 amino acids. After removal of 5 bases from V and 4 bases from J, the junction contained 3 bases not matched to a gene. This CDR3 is CASSLRGPTEAFF. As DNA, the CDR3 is TGTGCCAGCAGTCTCAGGGGGCCCACTGAAGCTTTCTTT.

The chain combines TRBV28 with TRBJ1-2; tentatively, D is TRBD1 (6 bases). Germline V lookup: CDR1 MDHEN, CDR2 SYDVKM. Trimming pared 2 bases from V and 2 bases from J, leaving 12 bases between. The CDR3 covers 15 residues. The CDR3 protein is CASSLGGASNYGYTF. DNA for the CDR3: TGTGCCAGCAGTTTAGGGGGGGCCTCGAACTATGGCTACACCTTC.

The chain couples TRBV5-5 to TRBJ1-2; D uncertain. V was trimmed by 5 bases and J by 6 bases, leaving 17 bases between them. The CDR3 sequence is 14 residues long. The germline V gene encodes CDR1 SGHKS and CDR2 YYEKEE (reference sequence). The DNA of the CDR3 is TGTGCCAGCAGAGCGACCCTAGGAGGACATGGCTACACCTTC. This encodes CASRATLGGHGYTF.

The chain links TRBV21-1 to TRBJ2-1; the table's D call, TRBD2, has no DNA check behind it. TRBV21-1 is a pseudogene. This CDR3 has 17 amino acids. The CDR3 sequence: CASSKVTTSGEINEQFF. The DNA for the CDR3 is TGTGCCAGCAGCAAAGTAACTACTAGCGGGGAAATCAATGAGCAGTTCTTC.

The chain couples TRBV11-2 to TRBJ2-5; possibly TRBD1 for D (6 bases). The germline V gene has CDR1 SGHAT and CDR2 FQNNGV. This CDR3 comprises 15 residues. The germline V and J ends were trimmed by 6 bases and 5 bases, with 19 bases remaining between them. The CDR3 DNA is TGTGCCAGCAGGAATGGGGGACATTACCCGGAGACCCAGTACTTC. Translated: CASRNGGHYPETQYF.

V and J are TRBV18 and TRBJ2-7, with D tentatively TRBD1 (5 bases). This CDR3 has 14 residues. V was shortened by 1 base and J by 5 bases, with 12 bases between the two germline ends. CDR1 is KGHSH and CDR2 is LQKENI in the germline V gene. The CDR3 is CASSPQGSANEQYF. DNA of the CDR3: TGTGCCAGCTCACCACAGGGGTCGGCTAACGAGCAGTACTTC.

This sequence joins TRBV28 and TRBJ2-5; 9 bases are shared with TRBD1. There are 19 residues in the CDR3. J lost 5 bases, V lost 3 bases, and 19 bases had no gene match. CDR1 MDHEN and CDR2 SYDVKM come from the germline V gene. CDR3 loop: CASSLPMSRDRAPGETQYF. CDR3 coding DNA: TGTGCCAGCAGTTTGCCTATGTCGCGGGACAGGGCCCCGGGGGAGACCCAGTACTTC.

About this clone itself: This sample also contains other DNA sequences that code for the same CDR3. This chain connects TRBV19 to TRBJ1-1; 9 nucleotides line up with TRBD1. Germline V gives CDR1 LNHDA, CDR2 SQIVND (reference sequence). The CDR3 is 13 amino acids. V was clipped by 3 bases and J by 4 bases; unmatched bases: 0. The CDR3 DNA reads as TGTGCCAGTAGTATGGACAGGGGCACTGAAGCTTTCTTT. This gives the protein CASSMDRGTEAFF.